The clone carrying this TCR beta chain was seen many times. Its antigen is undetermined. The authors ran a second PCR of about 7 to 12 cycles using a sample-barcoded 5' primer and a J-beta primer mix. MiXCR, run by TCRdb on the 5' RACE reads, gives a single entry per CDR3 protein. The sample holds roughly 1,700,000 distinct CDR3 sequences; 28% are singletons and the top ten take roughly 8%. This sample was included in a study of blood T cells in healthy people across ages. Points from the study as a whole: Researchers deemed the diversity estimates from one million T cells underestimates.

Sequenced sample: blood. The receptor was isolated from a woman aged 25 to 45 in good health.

CDR3 in amino acids: CSVYDLNNEQFF. CDR3 coding DNA: TGCAGCGTCTATGACCTAAACAATGAGCAGTTCTTC. The V and J genes are TRBV29-1 and TRBJ2-1; no clear D. V lost 6 bases, J lost 5 bases, and 11 bases lay in between. The germline gives CDR1 SQVTM, CDR2 ANQGSEA. This CDR3 has 12 residues.